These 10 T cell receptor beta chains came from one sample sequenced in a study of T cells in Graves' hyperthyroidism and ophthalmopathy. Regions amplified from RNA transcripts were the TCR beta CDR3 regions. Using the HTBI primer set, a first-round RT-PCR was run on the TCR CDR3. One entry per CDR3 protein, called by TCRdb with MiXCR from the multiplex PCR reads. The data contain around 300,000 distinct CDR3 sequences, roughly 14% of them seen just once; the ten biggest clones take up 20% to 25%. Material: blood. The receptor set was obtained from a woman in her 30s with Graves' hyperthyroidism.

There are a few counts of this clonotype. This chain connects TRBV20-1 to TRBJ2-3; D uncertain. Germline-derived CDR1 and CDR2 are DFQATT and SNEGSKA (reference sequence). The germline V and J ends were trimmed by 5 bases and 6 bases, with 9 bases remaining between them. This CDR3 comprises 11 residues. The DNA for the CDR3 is TGCAGTGCTTTACCCTGGGATACGCAGTATTTT. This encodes CSALPWDTQYF.

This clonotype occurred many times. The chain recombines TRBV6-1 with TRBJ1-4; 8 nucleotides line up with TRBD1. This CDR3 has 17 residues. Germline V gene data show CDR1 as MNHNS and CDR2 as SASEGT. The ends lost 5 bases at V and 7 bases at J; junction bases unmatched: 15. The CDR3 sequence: CASSPGNFDRGSEKLFF. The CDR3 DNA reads TGTGCCAGCAGTCCTGGAAACTTCGACAGGGGAAGTGAAAAACTGTTTTTT.

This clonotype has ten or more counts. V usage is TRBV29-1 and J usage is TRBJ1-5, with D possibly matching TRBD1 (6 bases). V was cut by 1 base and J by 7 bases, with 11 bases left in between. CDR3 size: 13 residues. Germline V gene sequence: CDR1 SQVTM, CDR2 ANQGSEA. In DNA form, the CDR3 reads TGCAGCGTTGAAGTAGGGGGGGGACAGCCCCAGCATTTT. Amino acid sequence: CSVEVGGGQPQHF.

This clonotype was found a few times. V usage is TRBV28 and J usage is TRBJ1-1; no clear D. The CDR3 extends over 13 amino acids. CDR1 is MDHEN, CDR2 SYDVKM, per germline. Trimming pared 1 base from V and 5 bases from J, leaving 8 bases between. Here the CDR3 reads CASSLFSRTEAFF. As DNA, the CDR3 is TGTGCCAGCAGTTTATTCTCGCGGACTGAAGCTTTCTTT.

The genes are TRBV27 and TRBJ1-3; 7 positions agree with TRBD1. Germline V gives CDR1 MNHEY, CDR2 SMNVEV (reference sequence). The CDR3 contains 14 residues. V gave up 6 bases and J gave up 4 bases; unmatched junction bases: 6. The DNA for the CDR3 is TGTGCCAGCAGGCGACAGGGTTCCGGAAACACCATATATTTT. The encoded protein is CASRRQGSGNTIYF.

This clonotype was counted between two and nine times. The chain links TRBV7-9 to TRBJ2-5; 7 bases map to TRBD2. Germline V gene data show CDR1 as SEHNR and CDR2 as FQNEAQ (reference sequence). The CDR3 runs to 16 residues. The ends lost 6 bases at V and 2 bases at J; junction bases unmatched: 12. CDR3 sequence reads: CASRSPSGPYQETQYF. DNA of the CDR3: TGTGCCAGCAGAAGTCCTAGCGGCCCTTATCAAGAGACCCAGTACTTC.

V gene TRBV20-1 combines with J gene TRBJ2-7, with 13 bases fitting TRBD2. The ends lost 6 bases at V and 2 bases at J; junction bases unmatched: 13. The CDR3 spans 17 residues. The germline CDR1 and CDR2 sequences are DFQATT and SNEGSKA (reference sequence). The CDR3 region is CSAEGLAGTKATYEQYF. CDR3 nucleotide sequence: TGCAGTGCAGAGGGACTAGCGGGAACCAAGGCGACCTACGAGCAGTACTTC.

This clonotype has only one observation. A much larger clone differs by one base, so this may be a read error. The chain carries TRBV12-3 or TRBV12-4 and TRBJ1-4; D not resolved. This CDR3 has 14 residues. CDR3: CASSPGGGVEKLLF. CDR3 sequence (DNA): TGTGCCAGCAGTCCCGGTGGTGGTGTTGAAAAACTGCTTTTT.

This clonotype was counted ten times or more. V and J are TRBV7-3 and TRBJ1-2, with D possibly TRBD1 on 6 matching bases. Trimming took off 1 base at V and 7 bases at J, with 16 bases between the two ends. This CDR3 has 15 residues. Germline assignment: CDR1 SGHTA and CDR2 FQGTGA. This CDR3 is CASSLNGGQHGGYTF. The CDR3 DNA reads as TGTGCCAGCAGCTTAAACGGGGGACAACACGGTGGCTACACCTTC.

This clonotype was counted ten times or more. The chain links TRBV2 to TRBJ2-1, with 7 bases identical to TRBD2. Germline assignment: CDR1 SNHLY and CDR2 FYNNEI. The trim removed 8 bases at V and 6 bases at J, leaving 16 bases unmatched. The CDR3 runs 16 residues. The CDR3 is CASSNPINLAANEQFF. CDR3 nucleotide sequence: TGTGCCAGCTCAAACCCCATCAACCTAGCGGCCAATGAGCAGTTCTTC.